The clone carrying this T cell receptor (beta chain) has just one count. The record originates from a study of blood T cell repertoires in COVID-19. The repertoire was sequenced with immunoSEQ multiplex PCR; TCRdb's copy has only in-frame clones and lacks some. The sample carries about 300,000 clones, approximately 86% recorded once. V shed 3 bases, J shed 9 bases, and the junction held 13 bases outside the gene matches. Germline loops: CDR1 DFQATT, CDR2 SNEGSKA (reference sequence). The CDR3 loop spans 16 amino acids. Sample: peripheral blood. The sequence was obtained from a man aged 18-30 years with active or convalescent COVID-19. The rearrangement joins TRBV20-1 to TRBJ1-6, with 8 bases identical to TRBD1. CDR3 residues: CSASTPPDRVGSPLHF. CDR3 sequence (DNA): TGCAGTGCTAGTACCCCTCCGGACAGGGTGGGTTCACCCCTCCACTTT.